This TCR beta chain originates from a study of cytomegalovirus exposure and HLA in healthy donors. PCR involved 60 Vbeta and 13 Jbeta primers. The repertoire was sequenced with immunoSEQ multiplex PCR; TCRdb's copy has only in-frame clones and lacks some. Among fewer than 110,000 clones, about 84% were seen once, and the ten largest hold about 2.3%. The V gene lost 3 bases and the J gene lost 0 bases, with 5 bases spanning the gap. Germline V CDR1 and CDR2: SGHAT, FQNNGV. The CDR3 runs 13 residues. The V call is TRBV11-2, the J call TRBJ1-2; the D is unclear. The source material was PBMCs. The origin of this receptor is a man aged 30 to 45 in good health and CMV-seronegative. CDR3 sequence reads: CASSFDTNYGYTF. CDR3 nucleotide sequence: TGTGCCAGCAGCTTCGACACTAACTATGGCTACACCTTC.